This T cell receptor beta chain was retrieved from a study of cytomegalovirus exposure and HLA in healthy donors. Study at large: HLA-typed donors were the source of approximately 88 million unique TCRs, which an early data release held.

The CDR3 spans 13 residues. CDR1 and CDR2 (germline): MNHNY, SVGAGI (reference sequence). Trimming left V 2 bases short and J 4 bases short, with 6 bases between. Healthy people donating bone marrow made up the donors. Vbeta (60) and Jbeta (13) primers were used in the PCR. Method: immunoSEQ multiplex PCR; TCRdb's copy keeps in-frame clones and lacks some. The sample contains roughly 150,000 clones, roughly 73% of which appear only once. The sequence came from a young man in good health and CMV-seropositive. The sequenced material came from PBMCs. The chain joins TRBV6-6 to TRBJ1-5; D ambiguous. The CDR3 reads CASSYGANQPQHF. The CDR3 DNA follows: TGTGCCAGCAGTTACGGAGCAAATCAGCCCCAGCATTTT.